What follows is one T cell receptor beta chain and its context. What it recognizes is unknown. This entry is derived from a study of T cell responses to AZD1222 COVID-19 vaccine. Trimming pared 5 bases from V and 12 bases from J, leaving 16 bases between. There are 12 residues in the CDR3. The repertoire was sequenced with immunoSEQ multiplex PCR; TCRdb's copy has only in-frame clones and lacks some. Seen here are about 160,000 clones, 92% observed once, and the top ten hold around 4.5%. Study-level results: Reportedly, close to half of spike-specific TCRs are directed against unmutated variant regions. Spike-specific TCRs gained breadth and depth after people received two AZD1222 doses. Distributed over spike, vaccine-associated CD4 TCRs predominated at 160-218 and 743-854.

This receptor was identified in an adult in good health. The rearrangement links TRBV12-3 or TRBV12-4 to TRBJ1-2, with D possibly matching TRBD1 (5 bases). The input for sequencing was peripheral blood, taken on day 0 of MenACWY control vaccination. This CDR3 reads CASSGDGGSNTF. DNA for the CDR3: TGTGCCAGCAGTGGGGACGGAGGTAGCAACACCTTC.